Listed below are T cell receptor beta chains from one sample, sequenced in a study of control samples from healthy donors and cancer patients. The repertoire was sequenced with immunoSEQ multiplex PCR; TCRdb's copy has only in-frame clones and lacks some. The sample shows about 130,000 clones, around nine tenths of them seen only once. Sequencing used blood. The receptors here all came from a man aged 40-49 years in good health. Both conserved end residues are part of each CDR3. Fields, in order: V gene, D gene, clone size, J gene, CDR3 DNA, CDR3 protein. A D gene is named only where the DNA matches it firmly. Where a row states a size, it is once, few, many or the class of an expanded clone; other rows omit it.

TRBV14	NA	once	TRBJ2-5	TGTGCCAGCAGCCAAGCTTGGGCCAAAAGGGGCCTCGGGGAGACCCAGTACTTC	CASSQAWAKRGLGETQYF
TRBV6-5	NA	NA	TRBJ1-6	TGTGCCAGCAGTTTTCAAGGGCCCCGTCCCCTCCACTTT	CASSFQGPRPLHF
TRBV2	NA	NA	TRBJ2-7	TGTGCCAGCAGCGTTAGAATGGGGGGCTACGAGCAGTACTTC	CASSVRMGGYEQYF
TRBV6-6	TRBD1	NA	TRBJ2-1	TGTGCCAGCAGTTACCTCGGGACAGGGGTACAGGGTGAGCAGTTCTTC	CASSYLGTGVQGEQFF
TRBV4-1	NA	NA	TRBJ2-3	TGCGCCAGCAGCCAAGAATTCGCCTTGAGCACAGATACGCAGTATTTT	CASSQEFALSTDTQYF
TRBV7-3	NA	NA	TRBJ2-1	TGTGCCAGCAGCACCACAGGGAATGAGCAGTTCTTC	CASSTTGNEQFF
TRBV5-1	TRBD1	NA	TRBJ1-1	TGCGCCAGCAGCTTGGGGGGACAGGGGAAAACTGAAGCTTTCTTT	CASSLGGQGKTEAFF
TRBV11-2	TRBD1	NA	TRBJ1-1	TGTGCCAGCAGCCCCCGACAGGGGCTGAACACTGAAGCTTTCTTT	CASSPRQGLNTEAFF
TRBV5-4	TRBD2	NA	TRBJ2-3	TGTGCCAGCAGCATCGGGACTAGCAAAATCCAACTTACAGATACGCAGTATTTT	CASSIGTSKIQLTDTQYF
TRBV5-1	NA	NA	TRBJ2-7	TGCGCCAGCAGCGCGTTACCTTATGACGAGCAGTACTTC	CASSALPYDEQYF
TRBV5-5	NA	NA	TRBJ1-5	TGTGCCAGCAGCTTCAACCCGACCGGGGGAGGCAATCAGCCCCAGCATTTT	CASSFNPTGGGNQPQHF
TRBV30	NA	NA	TRBJ1-5	TGTGCCTGGAGTGTTGGAGGGGATCAGCCCCAGCATTTT	CAWSVGGDQPQHF
TRBV6-4	NA	few	TRBJ2-3	TGTGCCAGCAGTGTGGGAGGCACAGATACGCAGTATTTT	CASSVGGTDTQYF
TRBV19	TRBD2	NA	TRBJ2-3	TGTGCCAGTAGCGTCACTAGCGGGGGGCCAGATACGCAGTATTTT	CASSVTSGGPDTQYF
TRBV6-1	TRBD1	NA	TRBJ1-6	TGTGCCAGCAGTGCCAGGAGGCCGGGACAGGGCCTGAGTCGTAATTCACCCCTCCACTTT	CASSARRPGQGLSRNSPLHF
TRBV11-2	NA	NA	TRBJ1-1	TGTGCCAGCAGCTTCACAGGTGGTATTGAAGCTTTCTTT	CASSFTGGIEAFF
TRBV3-1/TRBV3-2	NA	NA	TRBJ2-3	TGTGCCAGCAGCCAAATTTCCGGCTCAGATACGCAGTATTTT	CASSQISGSDTQYF
TRBV6-4	TRBD1	NA	TRBJ1-1	TGTACCCGGGACAGGGAGACTGAAGCTTTCTTT	CTRDRETEAFF
TRBV11-2	TRBD2	NA	TRBJ2-5	TGTGCCAGCAGCTCTAGCGGGGGGGCCTTGGAGACCCAGTACTTC	CASSSSGGALETQYF
TRBV15	NA	once	TRBJ2-3	TGTGCCACCAGCCTACAGGGTTCCGCAGATACGCAGTATTTT	CATSLQGSADTQYF
TRBV12-3/TRBV12-4	NA	NA	TRBJ2-5	TGTGCCAGCAGCTGGGACTCCACGGGGACCCAGTACTTC	CASSWDSTGTQYF
TRBV18	NA	NA	TRBJ2-2	TGTGCCAGCTCACCGGTCGCAGGGAACACCGGGGAGCTGTTTTTT	CASSPVAGNTGELFF
TRBV6-5	TRBD1	NA	TRBJ2-1	TGTGCCAGCAGTTGGACAGGGGTTTATGAGCAGTTCTTC	CASSWTGVYEQFF
TRBV5-1	NA	NA	TRBJ1-1	TGCGCCAGCAGCGGCGGGACATACACTGAAGCTTTCTTT	CASSGGTYTEAFF
TRBV7-9	NA	NA	TRBJ2-2	TGTGCCAGCAAGGAGGGACAGATGACCGGGGAGCTGTTTTTT	CASKEGQMTGELFF
TRBV18	TRBD1	NA	TRBJ2-1	TGTGCCAGCTCTTGGACAGGGCCCTACAATGAGCAGTTCTTC	CASSWTGPYNEQFF
TRBV9	NA	NA	TRBJ2-3	TGTGCCAGCAGCGTAGGGGTCATGGCTGCAGATACGCAGTATTTT	CASSVGVMAADTQYF
TRBV6-5	TRBD1	NA	TRBJ1-4	TGTGCCAGCAGTCTTGGGACAGGGGGAGGTGAAAAACTGTTTTTT	CASSLGTGGGEKLFF
TRBV25-1	TRBD1	NA	TRBJ2-5	TGTGCCAGCAGGAGGACAGGTTACCAAGAGACCCAGTACTTC	CASRRTGYQETQYF
TRBV5-3	NA	NA	TRBJ2-1	TGTGCCAGAAGCTTGCGTAATGAGCAGTTCTTC	CARSLRNEQFF
TRBV12-3/TRBV12-4	NA	NA	TRBJ2-7	TGTGCCAGCAGTTTTGCCTACGAGCAGTACTTC	CASSFAYEQYF
TRBV7-9	TRBD1	NA	TRBJ1-1	TGTGCCAGCAGCCGGGACAGGGACTCTGCTGAAGCTTTCTTT	CASSRDRDSAEAFF
TRBV3-1/TRBV3-2	TRBD1	few	TRBJ1-6	TGTGCCAGCAGCCGAGGGACAGCTTATAATTCACCCCTCCACTTT	CASSRGTAYNSPLHF
TRBV18	TRBD1	NA	TRBJ1-3	TGTGCCAGCTCACCACCGCTGGGACAGGGAGGAAACACCATATATTTT	CASSPPLGQGGNTIYF
TRBV2	TRBD1	NA	TRBJ1-2	TGTGCCAGCAGTGGTCGGACAGGGTATAGCTATGGCTACACCTTC	CASSGRTGYSYGYTF
TRBV19	NA	NA	TRBJ1-5	TGTGCCAGTAGTAGGGGTCAGCCAAATAGCAATCAGCCCCAGCATTTT	CASSRGQPNSNQPQHF